Listed here are 27 T cell receptor beta chains from one sample, sequenced in a study of Ad26.COV2.S vaccination and SARS-CoV-2 variants (dated by TCRdb to about 2021). Explained via the paper, the treatment or condition label denotes: roughly 20 received Ad26.COV2.S at low or high dose, single or two shots; roughly five received placebo; per-sample allocation not given. Repertoires of vaccine and placebo recipients were sequenced from samples collected on day 63 after the first injection. The method was the immunoSEQ multiplex PCR assay. TCRdb holds this immuneACCESS table with in-frame rearrangements only. Some clones are missing; in checked studies, unresolved V genes explain under half, and the rest has no known cause. The sample yields 300,000 to 400,000 clones; roughly 91% were counted once. Of the sample, around 3.5% falls within the top ten clones. Sequences were derived from peripheral blood, sampled in a trial of Ad26.COV2.S vaccine versus placebo. Every receptor here comes from a person aged 18 to 59 who received the Ad26.COV2.S COVID-19 vaccine or a placebo.

The chain links TRBV6-5 to TRBJ2-7; D unresolved. The CDR3 has 13 amino acids. Germline V gene data show CDR1 as MNHEY and CDR2 as SVGAGI. Trimming pared 2 bases from V and 1 base from J, leaving 6 bases between. The CDR3: CASSYLGSYEQYF. The CDR3 DNA is TGTGCCAGCAGTTACCTGGGTTCCTACGAGCAGTACTTC.

The rearrangement links TRBV5-1 to TRBJ2-5, with 10 bases lining up with TRBD1. The junction had 4 bases not matched to a gene; V was cut back by 4 bases and J by 4 bases. Germline values: CDR1 SGHRS, CDR2 YFSETQ. The CDR3 contains 14 residues. As DNA, the CDR3 is TGCGCCAGCAGCGGGAGGACAGGGGGAGAGACCCAGTACTTC. Its protein is CASSGRTGGETQYF.

The rearrangement joins TRBV3-1 (or the pseudogene TRBV3-2) to TRBJ1-5; D perhaps matches TRBD1 (6 bases). CDR1 and CDR2 from the germline V gene are LGHDT and YNNKEL (reference sequence). The CDR3 length is 15 residues. Trimming removed 4 bases at V and 0 bases at J, with 10 bases between. This CDR3 is CASSRGAYSNQPQHF. In nucleotides, the CDR3 is TGTGCCAGCAGCCGGGGGGCGTATAGCAATCAGCCCCAGCATTTT.

A single count supports this clone. J is TRBJ2-1 and V is TRBV7-9; perhaps D is TRBD1 or TRBD2 (6 bases each). From germline, CDR1 is SEHNR and CDR2 FQNEAQ (reference sequence). The CDR3 totals 16 residues. V was pared by 2 bases and J by 8 bases, with 19 bases between. The CDR3 here is CASSLSPPLGGYEQFF. The CDR3 nucleotides are TGTGCCAGCAGCTTATCCCCCCCCCTGGGGGGCTATGAGCAGTTCTTC.

The chain joins TRBV3-1 (or the pseudogene TRBV3-2) to TRBJ1-1; the D is unclear. Trimming left V 2 bases short and J 0 bases short, with 1 base between. The CDR3 is 12 amino acids. Germline loops: CDR1 LGHDT, CDR2 YNNKEL (reference sequence). Here the CDR3 DNA reads TGTGCCAGCAGCCAATTGAACACTGAAGCTTTCTTT. Protein product: CASSQLNTEAFF.

This rearrangement joins TRBV4-2 to TRBJ2-2; no clear D. Germline values: CDR1 LGHNA, CDR2 YNFKEQ. The CDR3 length is 12 residues. Trimming removed 4 bases from V and 2 bases from J, with 2 bases in between. CDR3 in DNA: TGTGCCAGCAGCCGCAACACCGGGGAGCTGTTTTTT. Residues: CASSRNTGELFF.

The chain uses TRBV25-1 and TRBJ2-3; TRBD2 is a possible D gene (6 bases). The CDR3 consists of 17 residues. V lost 3 bases, J lost 8 bases, and 24 bases lay in between. Germline V gives CDR1 MGHDK, CDR2 SYGVNS. CDR3 sequence: CASSDVSTYESEGTQYF. The CDR3 DNA sequence: TGTGCCAGCAGTGACGTAAGCACCTATGAATCGGAGGGTACGCAGTATTTT. The complete variable domain, with remaining parts taken from reference TRBV25-1 and TRBJ2-3, reads EADIYQTPRYLVIGTGKKITLECSQTMGHDKMYWYQQDPGMELHLIHYSYGVNSTEKGDLSSESTVSRIRTEHFPLTLESARPSHTSQYLCASSDVSTYESEGTQYFGPGTRLTVL.

The V and J genes are TRBV21-1 and TRBJ1-1; the DNA was not used to check the table's D call, TRBD1. TRBV21-1 is marked as a pseudogene. This CDR3 is 13 amino acids long. Written as DNA, the CDR3 is TGTGCCACACCCCACAGGGGTTGCACTGAAGCTTTCTTT. It translates to CATPHRGCTEAFF.

Only one count was recorded for this clone. The chain combines TRBV6-5 with TRBJ1-1, with a possible D match to TRBD1 (5 bases). This CDR3 is built from 16 residues. With 0 bases removed from V and 1 base from J, the gap between germline ends came to 12 bases. Germline lookup yields CDR1 MNHEY and CDR2 SVGAGI. The CDR3: CASSYSGVRGNTEAFF. CDR3 in DNA: TGTGCCAGCAGTTACTCGGGGGTTAGAGGGAACACTGAAGCTTTCTTT.

The V call is TRBV5-1, the J call TRBJ1-2, with 9 bases aligning to TRBD1. The V segment lost 3 bases and the J segment 2 bases; nucleotides outside the gene matches: 8. CDR3 length: 16 amino acids. The germline V gene encodes CDR1 SGHRS and CDR2 YFSETQ. CDR3 region: CASSSRSGTGNYGYTF. The CDR3 coding sequence is TGCGCCAGCAGCTCGCGATCTGGGACAGGGAACTATGGCTACACCTTC.

This chain uses TRBV7-9 with TRBJ1-3, with D unresolved. CDR3 length: 15 residues. Trimming left V 2 bases short and J 4 bases short, with 12 bases between. From germline, CDR1 is SEHNR and CDR2 FQNEAQ (reference sequence). The CDR3 protein is CASSLNFMTGNTIYF. In DNA form, the CDR3 reads TGTGCCAGCAGCTTAAATTTTATGACCGGAAACACCATATATTTT.

The chain uses TRBV11-2 and TRBJ1-6; 10 bases are shared with TRBD1. Germline trimming cut 0 bases from V and 7 bases from J; bases unmatched to any gene: 3. CDR1 is SGHAT and CDR2 is FQNNGV in the germline V gene. This CDR3 has 16 amino acids. CDR3 region: CASSLDRGQGNSPLHF. The CDR3 DNA reads as TGTGCCAGCAGCTTAGATCGGGGACAGGGGAATTCACCCCTCCACTTT.

V is TRBV12-3 or TRBV12-4 and J is TRBJ2-1; 9 positions agree with TRBD1. The CDR3 extends over 12 amino acids. With V trimmed by 5 bases and J by 11 bases, 4 bases remained unmatched. The CDR3 nucleotides are TGTGCCAGCAGTCAGGGACAGGGAAAGCAGTTCTTC. It is translated as CASSQGQGKQFF.

The chain combines TRBV27 with TRBJ2-7, with D possibly matching TRBD2 (7 bases). Germline V lookup: CDR1 MNHEY, CDR2 SMNVEV (reference sequence). V lost 6 bases and J 4 bases, leaving 16 bases between the germline ends. The CDR3 is 14 residues long. CDR3 sequence (DNA): TGTGCCAGCAGGCCAACAGGGAGGGTTTACGAGCAGTACTTC. The encoded protein is CASRPTGRVYEQYF.

V gene TRBV7-8 combines with J gene TRBJ1-6, with D tentatively TRBD1 (6 bases). Germline CDR1 SGHVS, CDR2 FQNEAQ. CDR3 length: 15 amino acids. V lost 0 bases and J lost 7, with 10 bases in between. CDR3: CASSLAGQRNSPLHF. The DNA for the CDR3 is TGTGCCAGCAGCTTAGCCGGACAGAGAAATTCACCCCTCCACTTT.

V gene TRBV4-1 combines with J gene TRBJ2-5, with D possibly being TRBD1 or TRBD2 (5 bases each). Germline values: CDR1 MGHRA, CDR2 YSYEKL. There are 14 residues in the CDR3. With 4 bases removed from V and 3 bases from J, the gap between germline ends came to 12 bases. Written as DNA, the CDR3 is TGCGCCAGCAGCCCCCGGGGCAGCGAAGAGACCCAGTACTTC. Translated: CASSPRGSEETQYF.

This clone has only one observation. V is TRBV3-1 (or the pseudogene TRBV3-2) and J is TRBJ2-3; 15 nucleotides align to TRBD2. The CDR3 runs 17 residues. Germline CDR1 reads LGHDT; CDR2 reads YNNKEL (reference sequence). Trimming cost V 0 bases and J 4 bases; bases outside gene matches: 2. In nucleotides, the CDR3 is TGTGCCAGCAGCCAAGATAGGACTAGCGGGGGGGCAGATACGCAGTATTTT. Its translation is CASSQDRTSGGADTQYF.

The chain is built from TRBV5-1 and TRBJ1-1, with D uncertain. The ends were cut back, 0 bases at V and 3 bases at J, with 9 bases in the middle. The CDR3 spans 14 residues. Germline V CDR1 and CDR2: SGHRS, YFSETQ. This chain's CDR3 is CASSLGDLDTEAFF. The DNA of the CDR3 is TGCGCCAGCAGCTTGGGGGATCTAGACACTGAAGCTTTCTTT.

The chain uses TRBV19 and TRBJ2-3, with D hard to call. V lost 4 bases and J lost 1, with 21 bases in between. This CDR3 comprises 18 residues. Germline values: CDR1 LNHDA, CDR2 SQIVND (reference sequence). The CDR3 loop is CASSKRDLGTVGTDTQYF. As DNA, the CDR3 is TGTGCCAGTAGTAAGCGCGATCTGGGCACAGTGGGCACAGATACGCAGTATTTT.

V is TRBV30 and J is TRBJ1-1; no clear D. This CDR3 region has 13 residues. The ends were cut back, 4 bases at V and 2 bases at J, with 11 bases in the middle. CDR1 GTSNPN and CDR2 SVGIG come from the germline V gene (reference sequence). DNA of the CDR3: TGTGCCTGGAAGACAATATCAAACACTGAAGCTTTCTTT. Protein: CAWKTISNTEAFF. Filled out from reference TRBV30 and TRBJ1-1, the complete variable domain reads SQTIHQWPATLVQPVGSPLSLECTVEGTSNPNLYWYRQAAGRGLQLLFYSVGIGQISSEVPQNLSASRPQDRQFILSSKKLLLSDSGFYLCAWKTISNTEAFFGQGTRLTVV.

This chain uses TRBV19 with TRBJ2-3; 11 bases fit TRBD2. This CDR3 comprises 16 residues. The germline CDR1 and CDR2 sequences are LNHDA and SQIVND (reference sequence). V was clipped by 1 base and J by 1 base; unmatched bases: 1. Here the CDR3 reads CASSIGLAGRTDTQYF. The CDR3 DNA is TGTGCCAGTAGTATAGGACTAGCGGGGCGCACAGATACGCAGTATTTT.

This clone was observed a few times. This chain connects TRBV7-9 to TRBJ1-6, with 11 bases fitting TRBD1. The CDR3 consists of 14 residues. V trimming: 3 bases; J trimming: 9 bases; junction bases outside the gene matches: 1. Germline values: CDR1 SEHNR, CDR2 FQNEAQ (reference sequence). The CDR3 DNA is TGTGCCAGCAGCTTGGGACAGGGGGGTTCACCCCTCCACTTT. Translated, it gives CASSLGQGGSPLHF.

CDR3 residues: CASSPRLASPLHF. For the CDR3, the DNA is TGTGCCAGCAGTCCCCGACTGGCTTCACCCCTCCACTTT. The chain uses TRBV27 and TRBJ1-6; the D is unclear. CDR1 MNHEY and CDR2 SMNVEV come from the germline V gene (reference sequence). The V end lost 5 bases, the J end lost 9 bases, and 11 bases lay between the germline ends. The CDR3 is 13 amino acids.

This clone was observed a few times. V gene TRBV2 combines with J gene TRBJ1-1; D call uncertain. The ends were cut back, 4 bases at V and 1 base at J, with 7 bases in the middle. This CDR3 region has 13 residues. The germline CDR1 and CDR2 sequences are SNHLY and FYNNEI. The CDR3 coding sequence is TGTGCCAGCAGTGTTGAGGGGAACACTGAAGCTTTCTTT. It yields the protein CASSVEGNTEAFF.

This chain uses TRBV3-1 (or the pseudogene TRBV3-2) with TRBJ2-6; D assignment may be TRBD1 or TRBD2 (5 bases each). V was clipped by 0 bases and J by 2 bases, with 5 bases between them. Germline V gene lookup returns CDR1 LGHDT and CDR2 YNNKEL (reference sequence). The CDR3 length is 15 residues. In DNA, the CDR3 is TGTGCCAGCAGCCAAGAGGGGGCTGGGGCCAACGTCCTGACTTTC. Amino acid sequence: CASSQEGAGANVLTF.

This clone has only a few counts. The V call is TRBV5-6, the J call TRBJ2-7; either TRBD1 or TRBD2 may supply D (6 bases each). The CDR3 is 15 residues long. Trimming took 4 bases from V and 3 from J, leaving 17 bases between them. From germline, CDR1 is SGHDT and CDR2 YYEEEE. The CDR3 sequence: CASSRGGGTDYEQYF. For the CDR3, the DNA is TGTGCCAGCAGCCGAGGGGGAGGTACCGACTACGAGCAGTACTTC.

The gene calls are TRBV5-1 and TRBJ1-1, with a weak D call TRBD1 (6 bases). CDR1 SGHRS and CDR2 YFSETQ come from the germline V gene. The CDR3 is 13 residues long. The V end was cut by 0 bases, the J end by 3 bases, with 6 bases between. CDR3 amino acids: CASSLGGHTEAFF. The CDR3 DNA follows: TGCGCCAGCAGCTTGGGGGGGCACACTGAAGCTTTCTTT.